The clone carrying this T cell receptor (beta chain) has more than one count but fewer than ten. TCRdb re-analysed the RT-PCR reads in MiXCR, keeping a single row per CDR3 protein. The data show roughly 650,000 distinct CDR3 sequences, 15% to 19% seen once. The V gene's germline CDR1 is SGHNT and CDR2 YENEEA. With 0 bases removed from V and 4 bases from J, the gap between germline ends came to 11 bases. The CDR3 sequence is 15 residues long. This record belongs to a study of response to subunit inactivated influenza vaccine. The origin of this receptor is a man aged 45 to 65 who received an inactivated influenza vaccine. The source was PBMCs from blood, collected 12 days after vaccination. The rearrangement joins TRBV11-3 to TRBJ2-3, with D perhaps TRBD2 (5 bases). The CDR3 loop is CASSLDGQRADTQYF. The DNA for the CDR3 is TGTGCCAGCAGCTTAGATGGCCAGAGGGCAGATACGCAGTATTTT.